These 28 T cell receptor beta chains were all obtained from the same sample, sequenced in a study of T cells in tumors after PD-1 blockade. Measured with immunoSEQ multiplex PCR; TCRdb has only the in-frame clones, and not every one. This sample has 20,000 to 25,000 clones, with around 78% found just once. The sample consisted of PBMCs, taken before anti-PD-1 treatment. All receptors derive from a human donor with basal cell carcinoma.

The V call is TRBV18, the J call TRBJ1-3; D not resolved. The CDR3 consists of 12 residues. Germline CDR1 and CDR2: KGHSH and LQKENI. V lost 4 bases to trimming and J lost 6 bases, with 7 bases between them. Here the CDR3 DNA reads TGTGCCAGCTCACTAGACAAAAACACCATATATTTT. This codes for CASSLDKNTIYF.

Concerning this clone itself: Different DNA sequences within this sample yield the same CDR3. The rearrangement links TRBV2 to TRBJ2-1; D is possibly TRBD2 (6 bases). The CDR3 spans 19 residues. The germline gives CDR1 SNHLY, CDR2 FYNNEI. With 11 bases removed from V and 0 bases from J, the gap between germline ends came to 29 bases. CDR3 DNA sequence: TGTGCCCGCTGTGACGGGTGGGCGCGGGCGGGGAGCTCCTACAATGAGCAGTTCTTC. Translation gives CARCDGWARAGSSYNEQFF.

V is TRBV19 and J is TRBJ2-7, with TRBD2 matching over 8 bases. Per the germline V gene, CDR1 is LNHDA and CDR2 is SQIVND (reference sequence). V shed 4 bases and J 3 bases; nucleotides not matched to a gene: 8. The CDR3 is 15 residues long. The CDR3 DNA follows: TGTGCCAGTAGTAAGAACCGGGAGGGGGGCTACGAGCAGTACTTC. Protein product: CASSKNREGGYEQYF.

The chain combines TRBV24-1 with TRBJ2-1; 8 bases map to TRBD2. CDR3 length equals 16 residues. In germline, CDR1 is KGHDR, CDR2 SFDVKD. V dropped 0 bases and J dropped 4; count of bases not matched to a gene: 4. CDR3 amino acids: CATSDLSGRPYNEQFF. The CDR3 DNA is TGTGCCACCAGTGATTTGAGCGGGAGACCATACAATGAGCAGTTCTTC.

The chain joins TRBV15 to TRBJ1-5; D perhaps matches TRBD1 (5 bases). Per the germline V gene, CDR1 is LNHNV and CDR2 is YYDKDF (reference sequence). V lost 3 bases, J lost 0 bases, and 9 bases lay in between. The CDR3 contains 15 residues. CDR3 DNA: TGTGCCACCAGCAGGGGACTTTATAGCAATCAGCCCCAGCATTTT. It translates to CATSRGLYSNQPQHF. The complete variable domain, with remaining parts taken from reference TRBV15 and TRBJ1-5, reads DAMVIQNPRYQVTQFGKPVTLSCSQTLNHNVMYWYQQKSSQAPKLLFHYYDKDFNNEADTPDNFQSRRPNTSFCFLDIRSPGLGDTAMYLCATSRGLYSNQPQHFGDGTRLSIL.

This CDR3 is CASSLTGVSKQYF. The CDR3 DNA reads TGTGCCAGCAGTCTCACGGGAGTGAGCAAGCAGTACTTC. The chain couples TRBV3-1 (or the pseudogene TRBV3-2) to TRBJ2-7, with a possible D match to TRBD2 (6 bases). Germline V lookup: CDR1 LGHDT, CDR2 YNNKEL (reference sequence). V was clipped by 6 bases and J by 8 bases, with 17 bases between them. This CDR3 contains 13 residues.

The chain couples TRBV5-1 to TRBJ1-3; weak D call: TRBD1 (6 bases). The CDR3 contains 14 residues. Germline CDR1 SGHRS, CDR2 YFSETQ. V was trimmed by 4 bases and J by 7 bases, leaving 15 bases between them. The CDR3 coding sequence is TGCGCCAGCAGCGTTCGGGCAGGGGACAACACCATATATTTT. Translation gives CASSVRAGDNTIYF.

The gene calls are TRBV2 and TRBJ2-5, with D uncertain. V lost 4 bases and J lost 3, with 12 bases in between. The CDR3 is 14 amino acids. CDR1 is SNHLY and CDR2 is FYNNEI in the germline V gene. CDR3 amino acids: CASSVGRSEETQYF. The CDR3 coding sequence is TGTGCCAGCAGTGTGGGCAGGTCGGAAGAGACCCAGTACTTC.

The chain links TRBV2 to TRBJ1-2; D remains ambiguous. The CDR3 loop spans 12 amino acids. V lost 7 bases and J lost 8, with 14 bases in between. Germline V gene sequence: CDR1 SNHLY, CDR2 FYNNEI. CDR3 protein: CASNEEAEGYTF. Written as DNA, the CDR3 is TGTGCCAGCAACGAGGAAGCCGAGGGCTACACCTTC.

The chain uses TRBV7-3 and TRBJ2-5; 11 positions match TRBD1. Unmatched junction bases numbered 3, after V lost 4 bases and J lost 5 bases. From germline, CDR1 is SGHTA and CDR2 FQGTGA. The length of the CDR3 is 14 residues. In DNA, the CDR3 is TGTGCCAGCAGCTCGGGGACAGGGGGTGAGACCCAGTACTTC. Its protein product is CASSSGTGGETQYF. Based on the CDR3 plus reference TRBV7-3 and TRBJ2-5, the full variable domain is GAGVSQTPSNKVTEKGKYVELRCDPISGHTALYWYRQSLGQGPEFLIYFQGTGAADDSGLPNDRFFAVRPEGSVSTLKIQRTERGDSAVYLCASSSGTGGETQYFGPGTRLLVL.

J is TRBJ1-1 and V is TRBV7-9; D is ambiguous. Germline V gives CDR1 SEHNR, CDR2 FQNEAQ (reference sequence). This CDR3 spans 13 amino acids. V dropped 3 bases and J dropped 1 base, with 6 bases sitting between them. CDR3 protein: CASSLTENTEAFF. The DNA of the CDR3 is TGTGCCAGCAGCTTGACGGAGAACACTGAAGCTTTCTTT.

The chain employs TRBV9 and TRBJ1-2, with 9 bases matching TRBD1. This CDR3 is 16 amino acids long. The germline V gene has CDR1 SGDLS and CDR2 YYNGEE. Germline trimming cut 0 bases from V and 6 bases from J; bases unmatched to any gene: 9. For the CDR3, the DNA is TGTGCCAGCAGCGTAGATGGTGGGACAGGGTTCAATGGCTACACCTTC. Translation gives CASSVDGGTGFNGYTF.

This clone was picked up a small number of times. The chain combines TRBV4-1 with TRBJ2-7; 7 bases line up with TRBD2. Trimming cost V 4 bases and J 2 bases; bases outside gene matches: 14. The CDR3 covers 17 residues. CDR1 and CDR2 from the germline V gene are MGHRA and YSYEKL. CDR3 DNA: TGCGCCAGCAGCCCCGCGGCGGGAGCAGCTCTTACCTACGAGCAGTACTTC. Its protein is CASSPAAGAALTYEQYF.

The chain carries TRBV3-1 (or the pseudogene TRBV3-2) and TRBJ2-2; a weak D match, TRBD1 (6 bases). The CDR3 spans 18 residues. Germline values: CDR1 LGHDT, CDR2 YNNKEL (reference sequence). Between the trimmed V and J ends, which lost 3 bases and 1 base, there was a span of 18 bases. In DNA form, the CDR3 reads TGTGCCAGCAGCCAGTATAACGCAGGGACATTGAACACCGGGGAGCTGTTTTTT. Encoded protein: CASSQYNAGTLNTGELFF.

The V gene is TRBV20-1, the J gene TRBJ1-3; D is undetermined. V lost 3 bases and J lost 3, with 3 bases in between. The germline V gene encodes CDR1 DFQATT and CDR2 SNEGSKA (reference sequence). The CDR3 covers 11 residues. The DNA of the CDR3 is TGCAGTGCTAGCCATGGAAACACCATATATTTT. It codes for CSASHGNTIYF.

CDR3 loop: CASSDRGPYNSPLHF. The CDR3 DNA sequence: TGTGCCAGCAGCGACCGGGGACCTTATAATTCACCCCTCCACTTT. The V call is TRBV27, the J call TRBJ1-6; D may be TRBD1 (5 bases). From germline, CDR1 is MNHEY and CDR2 SMNVEV (reference sequence). The CDR3 loop spans 15 amino acids. Trimming left V 6 bases short and J 4 bases short, with 13 bases between.

This sequence joins TRBV19 and TRBJ1-5, with D perhaps matching TRBD1 (5 bases). V was pared by 8 bases and J by 7 bases, with 12 bases between. The CDR3 runs to 12 residues. CDR1 and CDR2 from the germline V gene are LNHDA and SQIVND (reference sequence). The CDR3 DNA reads TGTGCCAGTGGGGGGGAGAGGCAGCCCCAGCATTTT. Encoded protein: CASGGERQPQHF.

This clone was observed a handful of times. This chain joins TRBV6-5 and TRBJ1-2; a weak D match, TRBD1 (5 bases). V gave up 7 bases and J gave up 4 bases, with 19 bases separating them. The CDR3 loop spans 15 amino acids. The germline V gene encodes CDR1 MNHEY and CDR2 SVGAGI. The CDR3 nucleotides read TGTGCCAGCAACCGAGGGACCGGATCTTCCTATGGCTACACCTTC. It translates to CASNRGTGSSYGYTF.

The V and J genes are TRBV2 and TRBJ2-1; D might be TRBD1 (6 bases). CDR1 and CDR2 from the germline V gene are SNHLY and FYNNEI. V was clipped by 7 bases and J by 10 bases, with 17 bases between them. The CDR3 covers 13 residues. In nucleotides, the CDR3 is TGTGCCAGCACCGCACAATTACAGGGAGAGCAGTTCTTC. Amino acids: CASTAQLQGEQFF.

The chain has TRBV7-9 and TRBJ2-3; 11 bases agree with TRBD2. The CDR3 covers 16 residues. Trimming cost V 6 bases and J 2 bases; bases outside gene matches: 7. The V gene's germline CDR1 is SEHNR and CDR2 FQNEAQ (reference sequence). The CDR3 bases are TGTGCCAGCAGGGCCGGGACTAGCGGTTTCACAGATACGCAGTATTTT. Encoded protein: CASRAGTSGFTDTQYF.

This chain links TRBV12-3 or TRBV12-4 with TRBJ2-7, with TRBD1 matching over 7 bases. V lost 2 bases to trimming and J lost 3 bases; unmatched junction nucleotides: 1. This CDR3 is built from 13 residues. CDR3 protein: CASSLRQGYEQYF. The DNA of the CDR3 is TGTGCCAGCAGTTTAAGACAGGGCTACGAGCAGTACTTC.

A single count supports this clone. CDR3 nucleotide sequence: TGTGCCAGCAGTGAACCCAGGGAGGACACTGAAGCTTTCTTT. Protein sequence: CASSEPREDTEAFF. The chain uses TRBV6-1 and TRBJ1-1, with D possibly being TRBD1 (5 bases). The germline V gene encodes CDR1 MNHNS and CDR2 SASEGT. Trimming took 2 bases from V and 3 from J, leaving 10 bases between them. The CDR3 is made up of 14 amino acids.

The chain joins TRBV24-1 to TRBJ2-5; D is possibly TRBD1 (6 bases). Germline V gene lookup returns CDR1 KGHDR and CDR2 SFDVKD. Trimming removed 3 bases at V and 0 bases at J, with 13 bases between. The CDR3 has 16 residues. CDR3 sequence: CATSDMDSGDQETQYF. In DNA form, the CDR3 reads TGTGCCACCAGTGATATGGACAGTGGGGACCAAGAGACCCAGTACTTC.

This clone was counted only a few times. This chain links TRBV6-5 with TRBJ2-5; TRBD2 aligns across 8 bases. Germline V gene data show CDR1 as MNHEY and CDR2 as SVGAGI. After removal of 0 bases from V and 4 bases from J, the junction contained 7 bases not matched to a gene. This CDR3 spans 16 amino acids. The CDR3 DNA reads as TGTGCCAGCAGTTACTCGGAGCTAGCGGGCGGAGAGACCCAGTACTTC. Translated, it gives CASSYSELAGGETQYF.

The chain uses TRBV9 and TRBJ1-3; D is possibly TRBD1 (6 bases). Germline V CDR1 and CDR2: SGDLS, YYNGEE. The CDR3 runs 16 residues. Trimming removed 4 bases at V and 4 bases at J, with 18 bases between. This CDR3 is CASSTSTTGQGNTIYF. For the CDR3, the DNA is TGTGCCAGCAGCACAAGTACGACAGGCCAAGGAAACACCATATATTTT.

The chain links TRBV2 to TRBJ2-3; D not certain. Germline lookup yields CDR1 SNHLY and CDR2 FYNNEI. V lost 6 bases and J 5 bases, leaving 6 bases between the germline ends. The CDR3 totals 11 residues. The CDR3 sequence is CASSLKDTQYF. The CDR3 region has the DNA TGTGCCAGCAGCCTAAAAGATACGCAGTATTTT. Full variable domain (missing parts from reference TRBV2 and TRBJ2-3): EPEVTQTPSHQVTQMGQEVILRCVPISNHLYFYWYRQILGQKVEFLVSFYNNEISEKSEIFDDQFSVERPDGSNFTLKIRSTKLEDSAMYFCASSLKDTQYFGPGTRLTVL.

The chain couples TRBV21-1 to TRBJ2-7; the table's D call TRBD1 went unverified against the DNA. TRBV21-1 is recorded as a pseudogene. CDR3 length: 13 residues. CDR3 amino acids: CASTGTGHPGQYF. In DNA, the CDR3 is TGTGCCAGCACCGGGACAGGCCATCCAGGGCAGTACTTC.

J is TRBJ1-2 and V is TRBV7-9, with 8 bases identical to TRBD1. Germline V CDR1 and CDR2: SEHNR, FQNEAQ (reference sequence). The CDR3 is 16 amino acids. Germline trimming cut 0 bases from V and 4 bases from J; bases unmatched to any gene: 7. The CDR3 spells CASSLAGGTGAYGYTF. CDR3 nucleotide sequence: TGTGCCAGCAGCTTAGCAGGCGGGACAGGCGCCTATGGCTACACCTTC.